These 12 T cell receptor beta chains originate from one sample sequenced in a study of OX40 agonist ivuxolimab in advanced cancers. Here immunoSEQ multiplex PCR was the method, and the copy in TCRdb shows in-frame clones only, minus some. The sample yields about 78,000 clones, about 90% seen once. The specimen was CD4+ or CD8+ T cells sorted from blood, collected in a trial of the OX40 agonist ivuxolimab. The receptors were gathered from an adult with an advanced solid tumor such as melanoma, head and neck, liver or kidney cancer.

The rearrangement links TRBV7-2 to TRBJ1-2, with D possibly TRBD1 on 6 matching bases. The CDR3 sequence is 14 residues long. Germline CDR1 SGHTA, CDR2 FQGNSA. V was clipped by 5 bases and J by 4 bases, with 14 bases between them. The DNA of the CDR3 is TGTGCCAGCAGCGATGGGGGACACCTCTATGGCTACACCTTC. Its protein product is CASSDGGHLYGYTF.

The chain links TRBV5-1 to TRBJ1-5; possible D gene TRBD1, 5 bases. Germline V gene sequence: CDR1 SGHRS, CDR2 YFSETQ. V gave up 0 bases and J gave up 4 bases, with 8 bases separating them. The CDR3 has 14 residues. CDR3 region: CASSLAGTNQPQHF. In DNA, the CDR3 is TGCGCCAGCAGCTTGGCCGGGACTAATCAGCCCCAGCATTTT.

The genes are TRBV6-5 and TRBJ2-3, with 8 bases lining up with TRBD2. CDR3 length equals 15 residues. Trimming removed 5 bases from V and 0 bases from J; junction bases left unmatched: 4. Germline V gene sequence: CDR1 MNHEY, CDR2 SVGAGI. This CDR3 reads CASSLTSASTDTQYF. The CDR3 nucleotides are TGTGCCAGCAGTCTGACTAGCGCTAGCACAGATACGCAGTATTTT.

This clone was observed a single time. The V call is TRBV18, the J call TRBJ1-4; TRBD1 might be the D (5 bases). The CDR3 totals 14 residues. V was shortened by 3 bases and J by 3 bases, with 8 bases between the two germline ends. Germline V lookup: CDR1 KGHSH, CDR2 LQKENI. The CDR3 coding sequence is TGTGCCAGCTCACCCCGGGACTCTAATGAAAAACTGTTTTTT. Its translation: CASSPRDSNEKLFF.

The gene calls are TRBV5-5 and TRBJ2-7; 8 nucleotides agree with TRBD1. In germline, CDR1 is SGHKS, CDR2 YYEKEE (reference sequence). The CDR3 runs to 12 residues. The J segment lost 4 bases and the V segment lost 4 bases, leaving 1 base of the junction unmatched. For the CDR3, the DNA is TGTGCCAGCAGCCGGGACAGGTACGAGCAGTACTTC. Translated, it gives CASSRDRYEQYF. Full variable domain (remainder filled in from reference TRBV5-5 and TRBJ2-7): DAGVTQSPTHLIKTRGQQVTLRCSPISGHKSVSWYQQVLGQGPQFIFQYYEKEERGRGNFPDRFSARQFPNYSSELNVNALLLGDSALYLCASSRDRYEQYFGPGTRLTVT.

J is TRBJ2-5 and V is TRBV28, with D perhaps being TRBD1 or TRBD2 (5 bases each). Germline V lookup: CDR1 MDHEN, CDR2 SYDVKM. The CDR3 covers 15 residues. V shed 7 bases and J shed 2 bases, with 17 bases lying between them. The CDR3 DNA sequence: TGTGCCAGCATAAAAGACGGGACGGCACAAGAGACCCAGTACTTC. Translating it yields CASIKDGTAQETQYF.

This clone occurred once. The chain carries TRBV19 and TRBJ1-5; D is uncertain. This CDR3 has 14 residues. Germline lookup yields CDR1 LNHDA and CDR2 SQIVND (reference sequence). V lost 6 bases, J lost 1 base, and 10 bases lay in between. CDR3 in amino acids: CASRLVRSNQPQHF. CDR3 sequence (DNA): TGTGCCAGTAGGTTAGTCAGGAGCAATCAGCCCCAGCATTTT. Full variable domain (missing parts from reference TRBV19 and TRBJ1-5): DGGITQSPKYLFRKEGQNVTLSCEQNLNHDAMYWYRQDPGQGLRLIYYSQIVNDFQKGDIAEGYSVSREKKESFPLTVTSAQKNPTAFYLCASRLVRSNQPQHFGDGTRLSIL.

CDR3 nucleotides: TGCGCCAGCTCACGTGGGACGGCTAACTATGGCTACACCTTC. Translating it yields CASSRGTANYGYTF. The chain links TRBV5-1 to TRBJ1-2; perhaps TRBD1 as D (5 bases). V was clipped by 7 bases and J by 0 bases, with 13 bases between them. The CDR3 has 14 residues. The germline V gene has CDR1 SGHRS and CDR2 YFSETQ.

The gene calls are TRBV11-3 and TRBJ1-1, with D uncertain. The V and J ends lost 0 bases and 1 base respectively, with 3 bases between them. Germline V gene sequence: CDR1 SGHNT, CDR2 YENEEA. This CDR3 comprises 13 residues. CDR3 sequence (DNA): TGTGCCAGCAGCTTAGACAGGAACACTGAAGCTTTCTTT. Protein product: CASSLDRNTEAFF.

This chain links TRBV11-2 with TRBJ2-3; 14 bases fit TRBD2. The CDR3 spans 16 residues. Germline V gene sequence: CDR1 SGHAT, CDR2 FQNNGV. Germline trimming cut 5 bases from V and 5 bases from J; bases unmatched to any gene: 6. The CDR3 spells CASSPTSGGARDTQYF. As DNA, the CDR3 is TGTGCCAGCAGCCCGACTAGCGGGGGGGCCCGAGATACGCAGTATTTT.

The chain carries TRBV19 and TRBJ1-1; the match to TRBD1 covers 7 bases. Germline V gives CDR1 LNHDA, CDR2 SQIVND (reference sequence). CDR3 length: 17 residues. V was pared by 3 bases and J by 3 bases, with 13 bases of the junction left unmatched. CDR3 protein: CASSIGTVVSGDTEAFF. CDR3 coding DNA: TGTGCCAGTAGTATTGGGACAGTGGTATCGGGCGACACTGAAGCTTTCTTT.

CDR3 sequence reads: CASSIGIKGGDEKLFF. The CDR3 DNA sequence: TGCGCCAGCAGCATTGGTATCAAAGGGGGGGATGAAAAACTGTTTTTT. The chain carries TRBV5-1 and TRBJ1-4; D perhaps matches TRBD1 (6 bases). Trimming took off 4 bases at V and 6 bases at J, with 19 bases between the two ends. CDR1 and CDR2 from the germline V gene are SGHRS and YFSETQ. This CDR3 contains 16 residues. The complete variable domain, with remaining parts taken from reference TRBV5-1 and TRBJ1-4, reads KAGVTQTPRYLIKTRGQQVTLSCSPISGHRSVSWYQQTPGQGLQFLFEYFSETQRNKGNFPGRFSGRQFSNSRSEMNVSTLELGDSALYLCASSIGIKGGDEKLFFGSGTQLSVL.